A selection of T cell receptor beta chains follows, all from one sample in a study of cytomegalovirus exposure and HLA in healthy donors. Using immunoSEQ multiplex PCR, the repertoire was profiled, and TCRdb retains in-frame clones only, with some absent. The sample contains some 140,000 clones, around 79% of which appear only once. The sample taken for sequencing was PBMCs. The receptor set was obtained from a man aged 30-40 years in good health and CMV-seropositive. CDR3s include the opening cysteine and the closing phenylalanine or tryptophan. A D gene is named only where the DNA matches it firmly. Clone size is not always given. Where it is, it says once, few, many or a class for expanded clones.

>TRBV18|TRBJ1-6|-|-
TGTGCCAGCTCACCGGAGGGGCACCAGAATTCACCCCTCCACTTT
CASSPEGHQNSPLHF
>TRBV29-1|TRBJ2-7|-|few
TGCAGCGTGCTACCGGACAGCGGCTCCTACGAGCAGTACTTC
CSVLPDSGSYEQYF
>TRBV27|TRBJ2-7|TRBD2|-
TGTGCCAGCAGTCCAGGGGGACTAGCGGGAGCCGGGTACGAGCAGTACTTC
CASSPGGLAGAGYEQYF
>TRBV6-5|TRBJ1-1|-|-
TGTGCCAGCAGTTACGTAGGGGACACTGAAGCTTTCTTT
CASSYVGDTEAFF
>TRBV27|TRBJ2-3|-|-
TGTGCCAGCAGTTTAAAGGGGTTCTCAGATACGCAGTATTTT
CASSLKGFSDTQYF
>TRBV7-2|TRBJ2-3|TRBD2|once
TGTGCCAGCACCTTCAGCGGGGGCACAGATACGCAGTATTTT
CASTFSGGTDTQYF
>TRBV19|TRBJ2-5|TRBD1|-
TGTGCCAGTAGCGTGACAGGGGGCTCTGAGACCCAGTACTTC
CASSVTGGSETQYF
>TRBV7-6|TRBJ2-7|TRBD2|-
TGTGCCAGCAGCCGGTTACCTACGGGCGATAGCGGGGAATCCTACGAGCAGTACTTC
CASSRLPTGDSGESYEQYF
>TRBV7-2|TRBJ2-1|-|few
TGTGCCAGCAGCCTTGACAGAAATGAGCAGTTCTTC
CASSLDRNEQFF
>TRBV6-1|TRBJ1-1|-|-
TGTGCCAGCAGTGAAGCGATGTGGGGCGGACTGAACACTGAAGCTTTCTTT
CASSEAMWGGLNTEAFF
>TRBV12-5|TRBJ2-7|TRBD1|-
TGTGCTAGTGCCGCAGGGGGCCCTAGTTTGTACGAGCAGTACTTC
CASAAGGPSLYEQYF
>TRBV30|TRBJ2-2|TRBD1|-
TGTGCCTGGAGGTCCCAAGGACAGGGAAACACCGGGGAGCTGTTTTTT
CAWRSQGQGNTGELFF
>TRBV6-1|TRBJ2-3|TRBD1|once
TGTGCCAGCAGCCGACAGGGGTCAGATACGCAGTATTTT
CASSRQGSDTQYF
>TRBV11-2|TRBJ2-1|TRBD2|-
TGTGCCTCTAACTGGGGCGGGGGGGGTTACAATGAGCAGTTCTTC
CASNWGGGGYNEQFF
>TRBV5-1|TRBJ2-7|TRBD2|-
TGCGCCAGCAGCCCCCCTAGCGGGAGGTCATCCTACGAGCAGTACTTC
CASSPPSGRSSYEQYF
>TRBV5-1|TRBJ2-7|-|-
TGCGCCAGCAGCTTGGCACAGGGTTCCGGCGAGCAGTACTTC
CASSLAQGSGEQYF
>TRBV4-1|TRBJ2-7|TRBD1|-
TGCGCCAGCAGCCAACCAGGGACAGGCAAGAACCGGGACTCCTCCTACGAGCAGTACTTC
CASSQPGTGKNRDSSYEQYF
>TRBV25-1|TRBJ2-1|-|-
TGTGCCAGCAGTGAACAAGGACAGTGGGCCAAAGAGCAGTTCTTC
CASSEQGQWAKEQFF